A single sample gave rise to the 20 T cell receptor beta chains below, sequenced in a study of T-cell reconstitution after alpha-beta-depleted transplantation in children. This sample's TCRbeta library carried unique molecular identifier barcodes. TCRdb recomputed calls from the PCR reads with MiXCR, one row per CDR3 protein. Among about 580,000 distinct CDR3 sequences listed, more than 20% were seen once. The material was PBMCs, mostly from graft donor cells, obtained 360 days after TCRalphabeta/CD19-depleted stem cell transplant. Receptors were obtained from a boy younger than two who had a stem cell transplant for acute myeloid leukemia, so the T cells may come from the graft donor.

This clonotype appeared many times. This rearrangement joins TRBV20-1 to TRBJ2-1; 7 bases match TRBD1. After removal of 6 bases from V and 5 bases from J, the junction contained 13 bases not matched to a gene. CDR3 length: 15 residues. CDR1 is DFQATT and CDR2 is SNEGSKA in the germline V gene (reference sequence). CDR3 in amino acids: CSATRRTGTHNEQFF. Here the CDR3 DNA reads TGCAGTGCCACCAGGCGGACAGGAACTCACAATGAGCAGTTCTTC.

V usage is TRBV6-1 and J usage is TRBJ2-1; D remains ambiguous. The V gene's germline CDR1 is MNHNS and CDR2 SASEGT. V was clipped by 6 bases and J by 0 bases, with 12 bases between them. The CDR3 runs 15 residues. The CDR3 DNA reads TGTGCCAGCAGCCTACTGACACTCTCCTACAATGAGCAGTTCTTC. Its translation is CASSLLTLSYNEQFF.

The DNA for the CDR3 is TGTGCCAGCAGCTTGGTTTTGACAGCTATGAACACTGAAGCTTTCTTT. This sequence encodes CASSLVLTAMNTEAFF. The chain recombines TRBV5-6 with TRBJ1-1, with D possibly matching TRBD1 (5 bases). The CDR3 length is 16 residues. Between the trimmed V and J ends, which lost 0 bases and 0 bases, there was a span of 12 bases. In germline, CDR1 is SGHDT, CDR2 YYEEEE.

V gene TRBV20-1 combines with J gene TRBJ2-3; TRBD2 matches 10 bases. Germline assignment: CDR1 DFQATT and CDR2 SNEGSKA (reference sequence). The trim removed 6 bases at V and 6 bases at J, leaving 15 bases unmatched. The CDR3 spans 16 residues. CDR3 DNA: TGCAGTGCCCTGACAGGGAGCGGGGGGGCCCGGGATACGCAGTATTTT. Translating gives CSALTGSGGARDTQYF.

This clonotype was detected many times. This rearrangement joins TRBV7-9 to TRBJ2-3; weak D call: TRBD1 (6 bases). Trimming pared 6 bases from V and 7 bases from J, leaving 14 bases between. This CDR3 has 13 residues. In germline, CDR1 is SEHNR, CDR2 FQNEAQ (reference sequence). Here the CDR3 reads CASSSNRENTQYF. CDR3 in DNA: TGTGCCAGCAGTTCCAACAGGGAGAATACGCAGTATTTT.

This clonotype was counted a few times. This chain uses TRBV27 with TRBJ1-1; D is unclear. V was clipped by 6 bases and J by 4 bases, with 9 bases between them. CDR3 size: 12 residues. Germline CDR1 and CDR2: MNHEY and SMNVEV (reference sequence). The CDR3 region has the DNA TGTGCCAGCAGATCCCTGGGCACTGAAGCTTTCTTT. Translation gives CASRSLGTEAFF.

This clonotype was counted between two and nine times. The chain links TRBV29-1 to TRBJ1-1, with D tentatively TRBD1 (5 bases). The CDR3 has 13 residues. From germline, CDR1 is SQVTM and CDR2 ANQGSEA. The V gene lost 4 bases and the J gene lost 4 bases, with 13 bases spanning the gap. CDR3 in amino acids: CSVGPLRGTEAFF. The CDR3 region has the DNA TGCAGCGTTGGGCCCCTAAGGGGCACTGAAGCTTTCTTT.

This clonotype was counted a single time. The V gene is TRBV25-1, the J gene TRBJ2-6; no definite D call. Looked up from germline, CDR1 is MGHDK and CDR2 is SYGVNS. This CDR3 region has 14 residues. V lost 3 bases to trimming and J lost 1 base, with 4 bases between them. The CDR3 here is CASSEGSGANVLTF. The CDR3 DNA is TGTGCCAGCAGTGAGGGGTCTGGGGCCAACGTCCTGACTTTC.

Written as DNA, the CDR3 is TGTGCCAGCAGCACCTCAGGGAGCTCCTACAATGAGCAGTTCTTC. Its translation: CASSTSGSSYNEQFF. The chain carries TRBV12-3 or TRBV12-4 and TRBJ2-1; D assignment may be TRBD1 or TRBD2 (5 bases each). The germline V and J ends were trimmed by 6 bases and 0 bases, with 12 bases remaining between them. CDR3 length: 15 residues.

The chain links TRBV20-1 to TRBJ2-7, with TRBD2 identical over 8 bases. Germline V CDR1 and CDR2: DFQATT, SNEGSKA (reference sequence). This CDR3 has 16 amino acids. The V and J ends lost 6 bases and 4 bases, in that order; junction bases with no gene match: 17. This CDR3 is CSAAGGGLGALYEQYF. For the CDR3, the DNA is TGCAGTGCAGCCGGGGGGGGCCTGGGCGCTTTGTACGAGCAGTACTTC.

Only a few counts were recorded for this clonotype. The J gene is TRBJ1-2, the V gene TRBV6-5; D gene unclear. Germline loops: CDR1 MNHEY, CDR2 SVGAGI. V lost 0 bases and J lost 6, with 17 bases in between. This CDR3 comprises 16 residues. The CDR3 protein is CASSYSDGVAEDGYTF. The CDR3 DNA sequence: TGTGCCAGCAGTTACTCCGACGGTGTGGCGGAGGATGGCTACACCTTC.

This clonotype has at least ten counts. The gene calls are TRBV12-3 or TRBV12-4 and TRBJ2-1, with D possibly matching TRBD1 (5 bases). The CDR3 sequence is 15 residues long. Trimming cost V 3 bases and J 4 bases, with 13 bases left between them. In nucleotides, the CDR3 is TGTGCCAGCAGTTTGAGGCAGGGTACTTACAATGAGCAGTTCTTC. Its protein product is CASSLRQGTYNEQFF.

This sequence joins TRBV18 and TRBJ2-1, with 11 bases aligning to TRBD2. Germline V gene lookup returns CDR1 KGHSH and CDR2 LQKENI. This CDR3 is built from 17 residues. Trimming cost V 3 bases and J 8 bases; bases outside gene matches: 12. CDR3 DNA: TGTGCCAGCTCACCGCTAACCCCTAGCGGGGGGATCTATGAGCAGTTCTTC. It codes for CASSPLTPSGGIYEQFF.

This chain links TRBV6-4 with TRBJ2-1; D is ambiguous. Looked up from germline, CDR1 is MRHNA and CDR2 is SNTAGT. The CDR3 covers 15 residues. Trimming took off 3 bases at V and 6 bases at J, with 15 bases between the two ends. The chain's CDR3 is CASSEIGAPRNEQFF. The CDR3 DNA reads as TGTGCCAGCAGTGAAATAGGCGCCCCCCGCAATGAGCAGTTCTTC.

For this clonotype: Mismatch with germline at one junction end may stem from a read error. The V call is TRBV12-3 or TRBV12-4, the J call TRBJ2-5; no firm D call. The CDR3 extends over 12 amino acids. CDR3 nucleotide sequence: TGTGCCAGCAGTACCCTCCAAGGGACCCAGTACTTC. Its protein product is CASSTLQGTQYF.

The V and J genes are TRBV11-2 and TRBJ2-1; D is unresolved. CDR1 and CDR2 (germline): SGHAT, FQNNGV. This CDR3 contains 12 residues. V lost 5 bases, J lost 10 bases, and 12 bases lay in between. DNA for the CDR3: TGTGCCAGCAGCCGTCTCTTAGGCGAGCAGTTCTTC. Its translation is CASSRLLGEQFF.

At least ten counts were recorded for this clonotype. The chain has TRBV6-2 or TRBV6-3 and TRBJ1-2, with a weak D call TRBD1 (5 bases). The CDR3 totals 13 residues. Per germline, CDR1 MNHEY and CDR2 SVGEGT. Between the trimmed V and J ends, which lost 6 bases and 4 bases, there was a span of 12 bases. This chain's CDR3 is CASSLDSTYGYTF. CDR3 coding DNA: TGTGCCAGCAGCCTTGACAGCACCTATGGCTACACCTTC.

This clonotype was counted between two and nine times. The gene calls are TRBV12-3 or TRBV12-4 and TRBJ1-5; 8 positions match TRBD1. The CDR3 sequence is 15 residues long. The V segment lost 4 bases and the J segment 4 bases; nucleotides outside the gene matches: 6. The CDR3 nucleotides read TGTGCCAGCAGTTGGACAGGGCGGGGGAATCAGCCCCAGCATTTT. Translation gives CASSWTGRGNQPQHF.

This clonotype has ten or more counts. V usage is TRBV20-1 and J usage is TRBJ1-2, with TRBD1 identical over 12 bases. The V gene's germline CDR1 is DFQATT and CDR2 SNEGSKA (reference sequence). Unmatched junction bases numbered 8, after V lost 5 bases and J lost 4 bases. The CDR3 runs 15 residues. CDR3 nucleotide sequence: TGCAGTGCTTCCCCGGGACAGGGGGCAATCTATGGCTACACCTTC. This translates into CSASPGQGAIYGYTF.

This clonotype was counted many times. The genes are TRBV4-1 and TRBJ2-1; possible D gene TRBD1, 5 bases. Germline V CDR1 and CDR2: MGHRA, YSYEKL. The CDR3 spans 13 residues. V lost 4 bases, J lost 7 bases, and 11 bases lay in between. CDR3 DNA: TGCGCCAGCAGCCCATCCCGACAGAATGAGCAGTTCTTC. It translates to CASSPSRQNEQFF.